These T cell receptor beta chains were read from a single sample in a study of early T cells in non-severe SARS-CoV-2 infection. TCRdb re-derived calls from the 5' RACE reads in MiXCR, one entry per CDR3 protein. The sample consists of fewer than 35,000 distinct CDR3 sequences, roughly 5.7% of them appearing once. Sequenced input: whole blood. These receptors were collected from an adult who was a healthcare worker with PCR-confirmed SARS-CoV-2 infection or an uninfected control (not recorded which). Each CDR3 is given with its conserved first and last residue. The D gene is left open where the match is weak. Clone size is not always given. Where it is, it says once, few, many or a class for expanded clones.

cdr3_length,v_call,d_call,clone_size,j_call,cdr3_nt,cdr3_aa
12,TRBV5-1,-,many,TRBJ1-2,TGCGCCAGCAGTCGAGAGGATTATGGCTACACCTTC,CASSREDYGYTF
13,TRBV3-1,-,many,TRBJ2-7,TGTGCCAGCAGCTTCACCGGGGTGAACGAGCAGTACTTC,CASSFTGVNEQYF
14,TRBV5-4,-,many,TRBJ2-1,TGTGCCAGCAGCCCAAGCAGGGATAGGGGTGAGCAGTTCTTC,CASSPSRDRGEQFF
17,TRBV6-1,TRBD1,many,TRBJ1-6,TGTGCCAGCAGGGAACCGGGACAGGGGATCTATAATTCACCCCTCCACTTT,CASREPGQGIYNSPLHF
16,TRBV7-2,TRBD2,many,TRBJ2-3,TGTGCCAGCAGCTTAATCGGGACTAGCGGGAGGGATACGCAGTATTTT,CASSLIGTSGRDTQYF
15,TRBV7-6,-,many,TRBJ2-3,TGTGCCAGCAGCTTAGATGAGAGCCGCCCAGATACGCAGTATTTT,CASSLDESRPDTQYF
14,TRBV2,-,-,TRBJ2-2,TGTGCCAGCAGATATAATACGAACACCGGGGAGCTGTTTTTT,CASRYNTNTGELFF
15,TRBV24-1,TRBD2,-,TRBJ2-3,TGTGCCACCAGTGTGCGGTCCGGGACTAGGGATACGCAGTATTTT,CATSVRSGTRDTQYF
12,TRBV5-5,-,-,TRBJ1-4,TGTGCCAGCAGGCCGGACGGTGAAAAACTGTTTTTT,CASRPDGEKLFF
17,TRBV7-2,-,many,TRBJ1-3,TGTGCCAGCACCCTACTCGGGGGGCTGTACTCTGGAAACACCATATATTTT,CASTLLGGLYSGNTIYF
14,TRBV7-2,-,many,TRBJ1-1,TGTGCCAGCACCACCCGCCAGGGGAGCACTGAAGCTTTCTTT,CASTTRQGSTEAFF
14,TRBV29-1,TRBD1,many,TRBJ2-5,TGCAGCGTTCCTGACAGGGGCTTACAAGAGACCCAGTACTTC,CSVPDRGLQETQYF
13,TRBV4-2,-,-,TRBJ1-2,TGTGCCAGCAGCCAAGATAGGCCAAGGGGCTACACCTTC,CASSQDRPRGYTF
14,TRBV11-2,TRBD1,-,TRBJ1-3,TGTGCCAGCAGCCCAGTGACAGGGGAAAACACCATATATTTT,CASSPVTGENTIYF
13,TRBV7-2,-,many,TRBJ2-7,TGTGCCAGCAGCTTCCCGATGAACCACGAGCAGTACTTC,CASSFPMNHEQYF
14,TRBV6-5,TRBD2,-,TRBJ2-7,TGTGCCAGCAGTTACCTGGGACTAGCGGACGAGCAGTACTTC,CASSYLGLADEQYF
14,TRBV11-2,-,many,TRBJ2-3,TGTGCCAGCAGTTATGACGGTAATATAGATACGCAGTATTTT,CASSYDGNIDTQYF
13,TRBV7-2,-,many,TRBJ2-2,TGTGCCAGCAGAAAGGGTAACACCGGGGAGCTGTTTTTT,CASRKGNTGELFF
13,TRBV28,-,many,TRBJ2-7,TGTGCCAGCAGTTTAGTGGAACTGAACGAGCAGTACTTC,CASSLVELNEQYF
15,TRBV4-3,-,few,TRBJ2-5,TGCGCCAGCAGCCAAGATCCCCACAGCCAAGAGACCCAGTACTTC,CASSQDPHSQETQYF
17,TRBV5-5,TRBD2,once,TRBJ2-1,TGTGCCAGCAGCCCCCCCCCTAGCGGGGGGGCCAAGGGATGGCAGTTCTTC,CASSPPPSGGAKGWQFF
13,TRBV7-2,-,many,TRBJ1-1,TGTGCCAGCAGCACTCAGCAGAACACTGAAGCTTTCTTT,CASSTQQNTEAFF